This TCR beta chain was captured by sequencing in a study of immune cell composition in non-small cell lung cancer. This table comes from immunoSEQ multiplex PCR, and its TCRdb copy is limited to in-frame clones, with some not included. The data contain thousands of clones, roughly 69% of them seen just once; the ten biggest clones take up over 8.5%. Normal lung sampling was at least 3 cm from the tumour, as distant as possible. V shed 4 bases and J 2 bases; nucleotides not matched to a gene: 7. From germline, CDR1 is MNHNS and CDR2 SASEGT. This CDR3 region has 16 residues. This clone was seen only a few times. Its antigen is unknown. Study results and limitations: Smoking pack-years did not significantly correlate with tumour TCR-beta clonality.

This TCR came from a human donor with non-small cell lung cancer. Sequencing input: non-adjacent lung tissue. J is TRBJ2-7 and V is TRBV6-1, with 11 bases that match TRBD1. CDR3 sequence reads: CASSALEGQGAYEQYF. CDR3 DNA: TGTGCCAGCAGTGCATTGGAGGGACAGGGGGCCTACGAGCAGTACTTC.